These 27 T cell receptor beta chains were sequenced from one sample in a study of shared clonotypes between healthy human individuals (dated by TCRdb to 2020 to 2022). The library was obtained by the immunoSEQ multiplex PCR assay. TCRdb's version of the immuneACCESS table is confined to in-frame rearrangements and falls short of the full clone set. An unresolved V gene accounts for under half of the shortfall where checked; the remainder is of unknown origin. Across this sample there are a few million clones, with 92% seen only once. About 0.41% of the sample comes from the top ten. Sequencing was carried out using naive CD4+ T cells from PBMCs. Sample cell subset or site, as interpreted from the label and publication: CD45RA+ positively selected. These receptors were obtained from a man aged 18 to 30 in good health. Some clones in this sample may be carry-over from other donors' samples.

V is TRBV28 and J is TRBJ1-3; the D is unclear. Germline CDR1 and CDR2: MDHEN and SYDVKM. V dropped 5 bases and J dropped 3 bases, with 17 bases sitting between them. The CDR3 runs to 16 residues. CDR3 coding DNA: TGTGCCAGCAGTCGATTCGGGTGGAAGATTGGAAACACCATATATTTT. Its protein product is CASSRFGWKIGNTIYF.

The CDR3 loop is CASSSPPVGVCTDTQYF. The CDR3 coding sequence is TGTGCCAGCAGTTCCCCGCCGGTTGGTGTCTGCACAGATACGCAGTATTTT. The chain employs TRBV6-7 and TRBJ2-3; D is unclear. TRBV6-7 is an open reading frame whose function is uncertain. Trimming stripped 4 bases from V and 1 base from J, with 18 bases between. The CDR3 is made up of 17 amino acids.

The V call is TRBV27, the J call TRBJ1-1; D possibly corresponds to TRBD1 (6 bases). Germline V gene lookup returns CDR1 MNHEY and CDR2 SMNVEV (reference sequence). This CDR3 is 13 amino acids long. The V end lost 6 bases, the J end lost 6 bases, and 14 bases lay between the germline ends. This CDR3 is CASSPRGRSEAFF. The DNA of the CDR3 is TGTGCCAGCAGCCCCAGGGGCCGATCTGAAGCTTTCTTT.

The chain combines TRBV2 with TRBJ1-5; possibly TRBD1 for D (6 bases). CDR3 length: 16 amino acids. Germline CDR1 SNHLY, CDR2 FYNNEI. V lost 4 bases to trimming and J lost 2 bases, with 15 bases between them. The CDR3 DNA follows: TGTGCCAGCAGTGTCCAGGGGCCTCGAGGCAATCAGCCCCAGCATTTT. Translation gives CASSVQGPRGNQPQHF.

The chain has TRBV5-1 and TRBJ2-7; 10 bases align to TRBD2. There are 15 residues in the CDR3. Looked up from germline, CDR1 is SGHRS and CDR2 is YFSETQ. The trim removed 6 bases at V and 4 bases at J, leaving 10 bases unmatched. The CDR3 DNA sequence: TGCGCCAGCAAATTTCTAGCGGGAGCTGGGTACGAGCAGTACTTC. Translating it yields CASKFLAGAGYEQYF.

The chain carries TRBV19 and TRBJ2-5; 10 bases fit TRBD1. The CDR3 has 15 residues. Germline values: CDR1 LNHDA, CDR2 SQIVND (reference sequence). V dropped 5 bases and J dropped 5; count of bases not matched to a gene: 8. The CDR3 region has the DNA TGTGCCAGTAGTGCCTTGACAGGGGGCGTGGAGACCCAGTACTTC. This gives the protein CASSALTGGVETQYF.

V and J are TRBV9 and TRBJ2-6, with a weak D call TRBD2 (6 bases). CDR3 size: 17 residues. Trimming cost V 0 bases and J 1 base, with 11 bases left between them. CDR1 SGDLS and CDR2 YYNGEE come from the germline V gene. The CDR3 reads CASSVAGERSGANVLTF. The CDR3 DNA reads as TGTGCCAGCAGCGTAGCGGGAGAGAGGTCTGGGGCCAACGTCCTGACTTTC.

The J gene is TRBJ2-1, the V gene TRBV9, with 13 bases matching TRBD2. CDR3 size: 15 residues. The J segment lost 6 bases and the V segment lost 3 bases, leaving 3 bases of the junction unmatched. Germline V gene sequence: CDR1 SGDLS, CDR2 YYNGEE. The CDR3 sequence: CASSGLAGGSNEQFF. The DNA for the CDR3 is TGTGCCAGCAGCGGACTAGCGGGAGGAAGCAATGAGCAGTTCTTC.

The chain employs TRBV25-1 and TRBJ2-5; D is perhaps TRBD1 (5 bases). Germline V lookup: CDR1 MGHDK, CDR2 SYGVNS. The CDR3 is 12 residues long. Trimming removed 6 bases at V and 2 bases at J, with 7 bases between. The CDR3 region is CASRGPQETQYF. Written as DNA, the CDR3 is TGTGCCAGCAGGGGGCCTCAAGAGACCCAGTACTTC.

This chain connects TRBV11-2 to TRBJ2-2; D is ambiguous. CDR3 size: 16 residues. The V end was cut by 5 bases, the J end by 3 bases, with 16 bases between. The germline V gene has CDR1 SGHAT and CDR2 FQNNGV. The CDR3 sequence is CASSPRPSGDTGELFF. The CDR3 coding sequence is TGTGCCAGCAGCCCCCGGCCTTCTGGTGACACCGGGGAGCTGTTTTTT. Drawing the rest from reference TRBV11-2 and TRBJ2-2, the complete variable domain is EAGVAQSPRYKIIEKRQSVAFWCNPISGHATLYWYQQILGQGPKLLIQFQNNGVVDDSQLPKDRFSAERLKGVDSTLKIQPAKLEDSAVYLCASSPRPSGDTGELFFGEGSRLTVL.

The CDR3 is CASSFLASSGREGQYF. CDR3 bases: TGTGCCAGCAGTTTTCTGGCCTCCAGCGGGCGAGAGGGGCAGTACTTC. This chain joins TRBV28 and TRBJ2-7; D perhaps matches TRBD2 (6 bases). There are 16 residues in the CDR3. The germline gives CDR1 MDHEN, CDR2 SYDVKM. V was shortened by 3 bases and J by 9 bases, with 24 bases between the two germline ends.

V and J are TRBV11-2 and TRBJ2-5; D is possibly TRBD2 (5 bases). The J call may not be correct, given that the DNA end is closer to TRBJ2-7. CDR1 SGHAT and CDR2 FQNNGV come from the germline V gene. CDR3 length equals 18 residues. This chain's CDR3 is CASSLAIIFRERVHEQYF. The CDR3 nucleotides are TGTGCCAGCAGCTTAGCGATAATATTCCGGGAAAGGGTCCACGAGCAGTACTTC.

This chain links TRBV7-3 with TRBJ2-1; 12 bases agree with TRBD2. The germline V gene encodes CDR1 SGHTA and CDR2 FQGTGA. The V and J ends lost 2 bases and 8 bases, in that order; junction bases with no gene match: 10. CDR3 size: 17 residues. This CDR3 is CASSLYASGRVIYEQFF. The CDR3 nucleotides are TGTGCCAGCAGCTTATACGCTAGCGGGAGGGTTATATATGAGCAGTTCTTC.

The V call is TRBV19, the J call TRBJ2-7; 8 nucleotides line up with TRBD2. In germline, CDR1 is LNHDA, CDR2 SQIVND (reference sequence). This CDR3 spans 15 amino acids. The J segment lost 0 bases and the V segment lost 4 bases, leaving 5 bases of the junction unmatched. CDR3 amino acids: CASSSLAGPSYEQYF. CDR3 in DNA: TGTGCCAGTAGTAGCTTAGCGGGACCCTCCTACGAGCAGTACTTC.

Turning to this clone: This CDR3 is also generated by other DNA sequences in the sample. The chain couples TRBV5-4 to TRBJ2-7; the D gene is possibly TRBD2 (5 bases). The CDR3 covers 14 residues. Trimming took off 5 bases at V and 0 bases at J, with 12 bases between the two ends. Germline assignment: CDR1 SGHNT and CDR2 YYREEE (reference sequence). Here the CDR3 reads CASSPSGSSYEQYF. The CDR3 DNA sequence: TGTGCCAGCAGTCCGAGCGGATCCTCCTACGAGCAGTACTTC.

Turning to this clone: In the same sample, other DNA sequences code for this CDR3. This rearrangement joins TRBV18 to TRBJ1-1; D gene ambiguous. This CDR3 has 14 residues. Germline V gene lookup returns CDR1 KGHSH and CDR2 LQKENI. The V gene lost 3 bases and the J gene lost 1 base, with 9 bases spanning the gap. CDR3 amino acids: CASSPLNGNTEAFF. In nucleotides, the CDR3 is TGTGCCAGCTCACCGCTGAATGGGAACACTGAAGCTTTCTTT. The entire variable domain, with the rest obtained from reference TRBV18 and TRBJ1-1, is as follows: NAGVMQNPRHLVRRRGQEARLRCSPMKGHSHVYWYRQLPEEGLKFMVYLQKENIIDESGMPKERFSAEFPKEGPSILRIQQVVRGDSAAYFCASSPLNGNTEAFFGQGTRLTVV.

The gene calls are TRBV27 and TRBJ2-2; 8 bases match TRBD2. This CDR3 is 16 amino acids long. Germline V gene lookup returns CDR1 MNHEY and CDR2 SMNVEV (reference sequence). The trim removed 5 bases at V and 4 bases at J, leaving 9 bases unmatched. The CDR3 region is CASSPRAGAGTGELFF. DNA of the CDR3: TGTGCCAGCAGTCCTCGAGCGGGAGCAGGCACCGGGGAGCTGTTTTTT.

The rearrangement links TRBV7-2 to TRBJ1-5; no clear D. This CDR3 has 13 amino acids. Per the germline V gene, CDR1 is SGHTA and CDR2 is FQGNSA. V was pared by 3 bases and J by 4 bases, with 7 bases between. CDR3 sequence reads: CASSLEQNQPQHF. In DNA form, the CDR3 reads TGTGCCAGCAGCTTGGAGCAAAATCAGCCCCAGCATTTT.

Remarks on this clone: The same CDR3 is also encoded by other DNA sequences in this sample. This rearrangement joins TRBV6-1 to TRBJ2-7; TRBD2 might be the D (6 bases). V dropped 2 bases and J dropped 4 bases, with 6 bases sitting between them. Germline-derived CDR1 and CDR2 are MNHNS and SASEGT. The CDR3 runs to 12 residues. The DNA for the CDR3 is TGTGCCAGCAGTGAACGGGGGTACGAGCAGTACTTC. The encoded protein is CASSERGYEQYF.

V gene TRBV5-1 combines with J gene TRBJ2-2; the match to TRBD1 covers 8 bases. With 4 bases clipped from V and 4 bases from J, the junction kept 6 bases outside the gene matches. The CDR3 covers 15 residues. From germline, CDR1 is SGHRS and CDR2 YFSETQ. The CDR3 sequence is CASSTGQGGTGELFF. The CDR3, as DNA: TGCGCCAGCAGCACCGGACAGGGTGGCACCGGGGAGCTGTTTTTT.

The chain employs TRBV7-2 and TRBJ2-7; TRBD2 matches 10 bases. This CDR3 region has 18 residues. Germline CDR1 is SGHTA and CDR2 is FQGNSA. V dropped 1 base and J dropped 1; count of bases not matched to a gene: 10. The CDR3: CASSLVSSGSLTSYEQYF. CDR3 nucleotide sequence: TGTGCCAGCAGCTTAGTGTCTAGCGGGAGTTTGACGTCCTACGAGCAGTACTTC.

This sequence joins TRBV5-1 and TRBJ1-6; TRBD1 matches at 8 bases. The CDR3 has 15 amino acids. CDR1 and CDR2 from the germline V gene are SGHRS and YFSETQ. With V trimmed by 0 bases and J by 6 bases, 2 bases remained unmatched. The chain's CDR3 is CASSLAGGGNSPLHF. The CDR3 bases are TGCGCCAGCAGCTTGGCAGGGGGCGGTAATTCACCCCTCCACTTT.

The genes are TRBV4-1 and TRBJ2-4; D assignment may be TRBD1 or TRBD2 (5 bases each). The V gene lost 4 bases and the J gene lost 7 bases, with 11 bases spanning the gap. The germline V gene has CDR1 MGHRA and CDR2 YSYEKL. This CDR3 has 13 residues. The CDR3 DNA reads as TGCGCCAGCAGCCTGGGGGTTCTCAACATTCAGTACTTC. Residues: CASSLGVLNIQYF.

The V call is TRBV9, the J call TRBJ2-6; D uncertain. Germline loops: CDR1 SGDLS, CDR2 YYNGEE. V gave up 4 bases and J gave up 8 bases, with 13 bases separating them. The CDR3 is 14 residues long. The CDR3 spells CASSPQSQTNVLTF. In DNA form, the CDR3 reads TGTGCCAGCAGCCCTCAGTCTCAGACCAACGTCCTGACTTTC.

This chain uses TRBV25-1 with TRBJ1-2, with TRBD1 matching over 8 bases. Germline assignment: CDR1 MGHDK and CDR2 SYGVNS. The CDR3 consists of 16 residues. V dropped 2 bases and J dropped 7; count of bases not matched to a gene: 12. CDR3 protein: CASSEHPGQGGTGYTF. The CDR3 DNA reads TGTGCCAGCAGTGAACACCCAGGACAGGGCGGAACTGGCTACACCTTC.

V and J are TRBV28 and TRBJ2-3; D is undetermined. Germline CDR1 reads MDHEN; CDR2 reads SYDVKM. This CDR3 has 15 amino acids. Trimming shortened V by 3 bases and J by 0 bases, and 10 bases separated the two germline ends. CDR3 nucleotides: TGTGCCAGCAGTTTTCAAATGACTAGCACAGATACGCAGTATTTT. Translating gives CASSFQMTSTDTQYF.

The chain has TRBV9 and TRBJ2-2; a possible D gene is TRBD2 (5 bases). The germline V and J ends were trimmed by 3 bases and 0 bases, with 9 bases remaining between them. The CDR3 is 15 residues long. CDR1 is SGDLS, CDR2 YYNGEE, per germline. The chain's CDR3 is CASSGPGTNTGELFF. CDR3 sequence (DNA): TGTGCCAGCAGCGGTCCGGGAACGAACACCGGGGAGCTGTTTTTT.